This T cell receptor (beta chain) comes out of a study of blood T cell repertoires in COVID-19. Original data processing: Estimation of nucleated cell counts relied on the amplification of reference gene primers. Profiling relied on immunoSEQ multiplex PCR, and the TCRdb table lists in-frame clones only, not all of them. V and J calls plus clone size are reproduced from that table; the DNA served to infer D and trimming. The sample lists some 250,000 clones, roughly 93% occurring once. J gave up 5 bases and V 8 bases, and 7 bases lay outside the gene matches. The length of the CDR3 is 13 residues. Germline V CDR1 and CDR2: SQVTM, ANQGSEA.

This sequence joins TRBV29-1 and TRBJ2-1, with TRBD2 matching 9 bases. The sequenced sample was PBMCs or T cells enriched from blood (not recorded which). This receptor was identified in a woman aged 35 to 49 with acute COVID-19. The CDR3 DNA reads as TGCAGCCCTGTTAGACTAGCGGACAATGAGCAGTTCTTC. Translation gives CSPVRLADNEQFF.